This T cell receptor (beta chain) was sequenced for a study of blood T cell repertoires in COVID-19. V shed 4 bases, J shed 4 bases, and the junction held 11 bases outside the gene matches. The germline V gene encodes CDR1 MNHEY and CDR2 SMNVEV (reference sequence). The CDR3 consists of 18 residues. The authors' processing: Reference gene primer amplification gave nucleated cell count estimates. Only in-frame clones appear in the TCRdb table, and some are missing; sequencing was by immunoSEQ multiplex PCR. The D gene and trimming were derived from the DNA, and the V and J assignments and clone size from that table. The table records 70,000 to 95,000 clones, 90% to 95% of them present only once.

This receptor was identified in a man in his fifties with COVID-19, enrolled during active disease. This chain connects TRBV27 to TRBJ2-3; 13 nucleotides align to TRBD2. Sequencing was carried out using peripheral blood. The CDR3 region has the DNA TGTGCCAGCAGTTCCTTCCAACTAGCGGGAGGGGCGGCAGATACGCAGTATTTT. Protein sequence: CASSSFQLAGGAADTQYF.